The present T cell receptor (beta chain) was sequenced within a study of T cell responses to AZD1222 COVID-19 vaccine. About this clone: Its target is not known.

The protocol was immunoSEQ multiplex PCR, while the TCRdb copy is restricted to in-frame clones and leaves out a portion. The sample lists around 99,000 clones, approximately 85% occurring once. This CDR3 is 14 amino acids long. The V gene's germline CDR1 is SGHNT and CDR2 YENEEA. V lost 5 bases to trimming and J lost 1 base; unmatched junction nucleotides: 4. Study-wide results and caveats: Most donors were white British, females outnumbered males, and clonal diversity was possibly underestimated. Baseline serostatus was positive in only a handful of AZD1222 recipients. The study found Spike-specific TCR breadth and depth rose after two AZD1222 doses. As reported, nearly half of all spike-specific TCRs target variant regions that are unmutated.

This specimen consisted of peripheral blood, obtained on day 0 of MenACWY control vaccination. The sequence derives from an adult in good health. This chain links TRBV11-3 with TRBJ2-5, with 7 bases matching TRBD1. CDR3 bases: TGTGCCAGCAGCCGCCGGGACAGCCAAGAGACCCAGTACTTC. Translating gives CASSRRDSQETQYF.